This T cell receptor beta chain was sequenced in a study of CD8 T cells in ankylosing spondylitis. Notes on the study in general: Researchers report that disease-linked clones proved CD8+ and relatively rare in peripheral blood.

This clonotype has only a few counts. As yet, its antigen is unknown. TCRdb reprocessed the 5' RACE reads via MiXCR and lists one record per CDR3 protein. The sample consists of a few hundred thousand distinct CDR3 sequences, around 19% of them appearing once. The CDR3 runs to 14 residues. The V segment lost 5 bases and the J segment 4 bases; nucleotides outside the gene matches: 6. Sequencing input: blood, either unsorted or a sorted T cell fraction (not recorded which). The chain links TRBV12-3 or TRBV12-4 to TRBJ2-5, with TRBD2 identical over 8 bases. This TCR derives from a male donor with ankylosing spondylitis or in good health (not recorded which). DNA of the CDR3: TGTGCCAGCAGTGATAGCGGGGTTGGAGAGACCCAGTACTTC. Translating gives CASSDSGVGETQYF.